The rows below give T cell receptor beta chains drawn from one sample of a study of blood T cells in healthy people across ages. TCRdb ran MiXCR on the 5' RACE reads and lists one entry per CDR3 protein. Seen here are some 800,000 distinct CDR3 sequences, approximately 44% observed once, and the top ten hold around 21%. Sequences were obtained from blood. The receptors were sampled from a man in his sixties in good health. CDR3s include the opening cysteine and the closing phenylalanine or tryptophan. Each record gives: V gene, J gene, clone size, D gene, CDR3 DNA, CDR3 protein. D genes are given only for firm matches. The size of a clone is reported for some rows only, either as once, few or many, or as a class for expanded clones.

TRBV9	TRBJ2-3	-	-	TGTGCCAGCAGCGTAGTCGAGGGAGCAGATACGCAGTATTTT	CASSVVEGADTQYF
TRBV7-2	TRBJ2-7	few	TRBD2	TGTGCCAACAGCACTAGCGGGGGGTATTACTACGAGCAGTACTTC	CANSTSGGYYYEQYF
TRBV2	TRBJ1-6	few	-	TGTGCCAGCAGGGCTGGGAATTCACCCCTCCACTTT	CASRAGNSPLHF
TRBV10-3	TRBJ2-1	few	-	TGTGCCATCAGCCCCCAAGGAAGCTCCTACAATGAGCAGTTCTTC	CAISPQGSSYNEQFF
TRBV7-2	TRBJ1-5	-	-	TGTGCCAGCAGCACCGACATTAATAGCAATCAGCCCCAGCATTTT	CASSTDINSNQPQHF
TRBV25-1	TRBJ2-7	few	TRBD1	TGTGCCAGCGCGACGACAGGGTACTCCTACGAGCAGTACTTC	CASATTGYSYEQYF
TRBV12-3/TRBV12-4	TRBJ2-5	-	-	TGTGCCAGCAGTTCCGAGTTTTGGGGGACCCAGTACTTC	CASSSEFWGTQYF
TRBV11-2	TRBJ2-5	-	TRBD1	TGTGCCAGCAGCTTAACCCAATTTCGGGTTAACAGGGGCCAAGAGACCCAGTACTTC	CASSLTQFRVNRGQETQYF
TRBV7-9	TRBJ2-2	-	-	TGTGCCAGCAGCCAGCCGGGGGCCAACACCGGGGAGCTGTTTTTT	CASSQPGANTGELFF
TRBV5-1	TRBJ2-5	few	TRBD2	TGCGCCAGCAGTTCAGGTGGGCTAGCGGCCCCAGGAACCCAGTACTTC	CASSSGGLAAPGTQYF
TRBV6-5	TRBJ2-3	few	TRBD1	TGTGCCAGCAGGTCATCCGGGACAGATGACGGAGATACGCAGTATTTT	CASRSSGTDDGDTQYF
TRBV20-1	TRBJ2-5	-	TRBD2	TGCAGTGCTATCGGGGGGGCTAGGGAGACCCAGTACTTC	CSAIGGARETQYF
TRBV4-1	TRBJ2-7	-	-	TGCGCCAGCAGCCAAGATTTGGATTCTGCCTACGAGCAGTACTTC	CASSQDLDSAYEQYF
TRBV5-1	TRBJ2-5	-	-	TGCGCCAGCACCGCGAAGGGACTGCAAGAGACCCAGTACTTC	CASTAKGLQETQYF
TRBV27	TRBJ1-1	-	TRBD1	TGTGCCAGCAGTGTGGGGACAGGGTGGACTGAAGCTTTCTTT	CASSVGTGWTEAFF
TRBV10-3	TRBJ2-7	-	TRBD1	TGTGCCATCAGTGAGCTGCAGGGGGTCTCCTACGAGCAGTACTTC	CAISELQGVSYEQYF
TRBV5-6	TRBJ2-7	-	-	TGTGCCAGCAGCCCTAGACAGGTACCCTACGAGCAGTACTTC	CASSPRQVPYEQYF
TRBV2	TRBJ2-7	many	TRBD2	TGTGCCAGCAATACCGCGGGGGGGCGGTACGAGCAGTACTTC	CASNTAGGRYEQYF
TRBV20-1	TRBJ1-1	-	-	TGCAGTGCTAGAGATCGACGGGCCAGGGCTTTCTTT	CSARDRRARAFF
TRBV4-3	TRBJ1-1	-	-	TGCGCCAGCAGCCGCGGGGCGGGCAGGCTGAACACTGAAGCTTTCTTT	CASSRGAGRLNTEAFF
TRBV5-1	TRBJ2-7	-	TRBD1	TGCGCCAGCAGCGTCGACCGGACAGGAACGGGAGAGCAGTACTTC	CASSVDRTGTGEQYF
TRBV4-1	TRBJ1-1	-	-	TGCGCCAGCAGCCAAGAACGGGGGTTGTACACTGAAGCTTTCTTT	CASSQERGLYTEAFF
TRBV7-9	TRBJ2-7	-	TRBD1	TGTGCCAGCAGCAACGGACAGGGTTCCACCTACGAGCAGTACTTC	CASSNGQGSTYEQYF
TRBV5-1	TRBJ2-7	once	TRBD1	TGCGCCAGCATCCCAGACAGGGCCCCCTACGAGCAGTACTTC	CASIPDRAPYEQYF
TRBV27	TRBJ2-1	once	-	TGTGCCAGCGCACGGACAGTCGTCAACAATGAGCAGTTCTTC	CASARTVVNNEQFF
TRBV20-1	TRBJ2-7	few	-	TGCAGTGCCCCGGGACACCTCTACGAGCAGTACTTC	CSAPGHLYEQYF
TRBV4-1	TRBJ2-1	-	-	TGCGCCAGCAGCCAAGCTAGCTTGCAATCTGAGCAGTTCTTC	CASSQASLQSEQFF
TRBV4-3	TRBJ2-1	many	-	TGCGCCAGCAGCCAAGATTGGGGGGAGCAGTTCTTC	CASSQDWGEQFF
TRBV7-2	TRBJ2-7	few	-	TGTGCCAGCAGCCCATGGGACGTCATCTCCTACGAGCAGTACTTC	CASSPWDVISYEQYF
TRBV20-1	TRBJ2-5	-	-	TGCAGTGCTCGAGTCCTTCGGAACCATGAGACCCAGTACTTC	CSARVLRNHETQYF
TRBV4-3	TRBJ1-6	many	-	TGCGCCAGCAGCCAAAGACCCGGGGGAGATTCACCCCTCCACTTT	CASSQRPGGDSPLHF
TRBV7-2	TRBJ1-1	-	TRBD1	TGTGCCAGCAGCAATACCGGGACAGGGATTAAGAACACTGAAGCTTTCTTT	CASSNTGTGIKNTEAFF
TRBV6-6	TRBJ2-1	few	-	TGTGCCAGCTCAAGAGGGGGTACCTACAATGAGCAGTTCTTC	CASSRGGTYNEQFF
TRBV6-6	TRBJ1-6	few	-	TGTGCCAGCAGTTCCCAGGACCATAATTCACCCCTCCACTTT	CASSSQDHNSPLHF
TRBV2	TRBJ1-2	-	-	TGTGCCAGCAGTGAGGTGGAGACCCTGAGGGACTATGGCTACACCTTC	CASSEVETLRDYGYTF
TRBV20-1	TRBJ2-7	few	TRBD1	TGCAGTGCTAGAGGGGACAGGGCCTACGAGCAGTACTTC	CSARGDRAYEQYF
TRBV6-2/TRBV6-3	TRBJ2-1	-	-	TGTGCCAGCAGTCGGAGTAACTATGAGCAGTTCTTC	CASSRSNYEQFF
TRBV12-3/TRBV12-4	TRBJ2-3	-	TRBD2	TGTGCCAGCTGGCTCGGCGAAGCGGGGGGAACGCAGTATTTT	CASWLGEAGGTQYF
TRBV20-1	TRBJ1-6	-	TRBD1	TGCAGTGCTAGATCTACGGGACAGTCAACTCTGTATAATTCACCCCTCCACTTT	CSARSTGQSTLYNSPLHF
TRBV27	TRBJ2-5	-	TRBD2	TGTGCCAGCACGCCGGGAGGCCCTTGGGGGACCCAGTACTTC	CASTPGGPWGTQYF
TRBV7-2	TRBJ1-1	-	-	TGTGCCAGCAGCCCCCCCTCCAAAGACAGGTGGGAAGCTTTCTTT	CASSPPSKDRWEAFF
TRBV4-1	TRBJ1-2	-	-	TGCGCCAGCAGCCAAGAGGGGGGAAATAACTATGGCTACACCTTC	CASSQEGGNNYGYTF
TRBV6-5	TRBJ2-5	few	-	TGTGCCAGCAGTCCCTCCGGTTTCCGGGAGACCCAGTACTTC	CASSPSGFRETQYF
TRBV10-3	TRBJ2-1	-	-	TGTGCCATCAGTGAGACTACCTGGGATGAGCAGTTCTTC	CAISETTWDEQFF
TRBV20-1	TRBJ2-1	-	-	TGCAGTGCTAGAGATGGCCAGGGAAGGTACAATGAGCAGTTCTTC	CSARDGQGRYNEQFF
TRBV12-3/TRBV12-4	TRBJ2-1	-	TRBD2	TGTGCCAGCAGTTCCGGTAGCGGGGGGGTAGGTAATGAGCAGTTCTTC	CASSSGSGGVGNEQFF
TRBV5-5	TRBJ2-4	-	TRBD2	TGTGCCAGCAGTTATCTAGCGGGGGGCCTAAACATTCAGTACTTC	CASSYLAGGLNIQYF
TRBV3-1	TRBJ2-5	-	-	TGTGCCAGCAGCCCTCTGGACATGCCGCAGTACTTC	CASSPLDMPQYF
TRBV5-1	TRBJ1-2	few	-	TGCGCCAGCAGCTTGGTTGCTGGGGCAGACTATGGCTACACCTTC	CASSLVAGADYGYTF
TRBV29-1	TRBJ2-1	-	TRBD2	TGCAGCGTTGACGGGGGGGTTTACTACAATGAGCAGTTCTTC	CSVDGGVYYNEQFF
TRBV6-2/TRBV6-3	TRBJ2-5	-	TRBD2	TGTGCCAGCAGTTATGGGTTGACTAGCGGGTACCAAGAGACCCAGTACTTC	CASSYGLTSGYQETQYF
TRBV6-1	TRBJ1-1	-	TRBD1	TGTGCCAGCAGTGATAGACAGGGATCGAACACTGAAGCTTTCTTT	CASSDRQGSNTEAFF
TRBV28	TRBJ2-5	few	-	TGTGCCAGCAGCTACGGACCACAAGAGACCCAGTACTTC	CASSYGPQETQYF
TRBV6-5	TRBJ1-2	-	TRBD1	TGTGCCAGCAGCCTCGGGACAGGGGCGTCGGGAGGCTACACCTTC	CASSLGTGASGGYTF
TRBV20-1	TRBJ2-5	few	-	TGCAGTGCTAGTGAGGCGACCCAGTACTTC	CSASEATQYF
TRBV29-1	TRBJ1-1	-	-	TGCAGCGTTGAAAAGGACAGTACGGGCACTGAAGCTTTCTTT	CSVEKDSTGTEAFF
TRBV7-8	TRBJ2-7	-	-	TGTGCCAGCAGCTTATCGAGGATCCCATCCTACGAGCAGTACTTC	CASSLSRIPSYEQYF